Included here is one TCR beta chain sequence, with context. Which antigen it targets is not known. One base away there is no much larger clone; base qualities are not given. The method was the immunoSEQ multiplex PCR assay. The table was pulled from immuneACCESS by TCRdb, which kept in-frame rearrangements only. Such tables lose some clones; where checked, under half of the loss comes from unresolved V genes, and the rest has no known cause. In this sample the table shows about 61,000 clones, 90% of which occur a single time. 6% of the sample is held by the ten biggest clonotypes. The entry originates in a study of control samples from healthy donors and cancer patients (dated by TCRdb to about 2020). The CDR3, from cysteine to phenylalanine, totals 14 residues. The only DNA kept is the CDR3, 42 bases in frame from the first base. Cut back by 2 bases and 4 bases, the V and J ends lie 11 bases apart. Reading the germline V gene gives CDR1 MNHNS and CDR2 SASEGT.

The chain uses TRBV6-1 and TRBJ1-2, with the D gene not confidently named. The sequenced sample was PBMCs. This receptor was taken from a man aged 55-75 years with colorectal cancer. The DNA is TGTGCCAGCAGTGAAAGTATGGGATTCTATGGCTACACCTTC. Translated, it gives CASSESMGFYGYTF.